One sample yielded the 32 T cell receptor beta chains listed below, sequenced in a study of OX40 agonist ivuxolimab in advanced cancers. Clones were sequenced by immunoSEQ multiplex PCR, and TCRdb holds only the in-frame ones, with some missing. The sample yields about 93,000 clones, roughly 94% seen once. Sequenced here: CD4+ or CD8+ T cells sorted from blood, sampled in a trial of the OX40 agonist ivuxolimab. The receptors stem from an adult with an advanced solid tumor such as melanoma, head and neck, liver or kidney cancer.

The V call is TRBV5-1, the J call TRBJ2-3, with a possible D match to TRBD2 (6 bases). Germline V lookup: CDR1 SGHRS, CDR2 YFSETQ. V was clipped by 5 bases and J by 2 bases, with 12 bases between them. CDR3 length: 14 residues. CDR3 region: CASSFGRNTDTQYF. Written as DNA, the CDR3 is TGCGCCAGCAGTTTCGGGAGAAACACAGATACGCAGTATTTT.

The CDR3 protein is CASSLALDPQTQYF. CDR3 sequence (DNA): TGCGCCAGCAGCTTGGCCCTGGACCCCCAGACCCAGTACTTC. The chain joins TRBV5-1 to TRBJ2-5; no definite D call. V lost 0 bases, J lost 6 bases, and 12 bases lay in between. There are 14 residues in the CDR3. Germline V gives CDR1 SGHRS, CDR2 YFSETQ. Looking up the rest from reference TRBV5-1 and TRBJ2-5 gives the full variable domain: KAGVTQTPRYLIKTRGQQVTLSCSPISGHRSVSWYQQTPGQGLQFLFEYFSETQRNKGNFPGRFSGRQFSNSRSEMNVSTLELGDSALYLCASSLALDPQTQYFGPGTRLLVL.

This clone was observed a single time. The chain links TRBV5-6 to TRBJ1-3; D not certain. The germline V gene has CDR1 SGHDT and CDR2 YYEEEE. The V gene lost 0 bases and the J gene lost 0 bases, with 7 bases spanning the gap. The length of the CDR3 is 15 residues. The CDR3 loop is CASSLDGISGNTIYF. The CDR3 region has the DNA TGTGCCAGCAGCTTGGACGGAATCTCTGGAAACACCATATATTTT.

The rearrangement links TRBV11-2 to TRBJ2-5; unclear D gene. There are 14 residues in the CDR3. Germline values: CDR1 SGHAT, CDR2 FQNNGV. Trimming took 1 base from V and 1 from J, leaving 7 bases between them. The DNA of the CDR3 is TGTGCCAGCAGCTTAGGAGACTCCCAAGAGACCCAGTACTTC. Translation: CASSLGDSQETQYF.

The genes are TRBV5-1 and TRBJ2-1, with TRBD2 matching over 9 bases. The ends lost 6 bases at V and 7 bases at J; junction bases unmatched: 5. The CDR3 is 13 residues long. CDR1 and CDR2 from the germline V gene are SGHRS and YFSETQ. This CDR3 is CASKQAGGNEQFF. The CDR3 bases are TGCGCCAGCAAGCAGGCGGGGGGGAATGAGCAGTTCTTC.

This chain joins TRBV23-1 and TRBJ2-7; D is unclear. TRBV23-1 is sorted into the ORF group, with uncertain function. The CDR3 contains 15 residues. V was clipped by 1 base and J by 2 bases, with 12 bases between them. In DNA form, the CDR3 reads TGCGCCAGCAGTCAATTAGGGCGGCGAACCTACGAGCAGTACTTC. Protein: CASSQLGRRTYEQYF.

The chain couples TRBV4-2 to TRBJ1-5; TRBD1 matches 7 bases. Trimming took 4 bases from V and 4 from J; bases not matched to a gene: 7. Germline CDR1 LGHNA, CDR2 YNFKEQ. This CDR3 has 15 amino acids. This CDR3 reads CASSRGTDANQPQHF. CDR3 DNA sequence: TGTGCCAGCAGCCGAGGGACAGATGCTAATCAGCCCCAGCATTTT.

This chain joins TRBV14 and TRBJ1-3, with a tentative D call TRBD1 (6 bases). There are 14 residues in the CDR3. V was shortened by 3 bases and J by 4 bases, with 10 bases between the two germline ends. The germline V gene has CDR1 SGHDN and CDR2 FVKESK. CDR3 bases: TGTGCCAGCAGCCATCAGGGGCACGGAAACACCATATATTTT. Residues: CASSHQGHGNTIYF.

As to this clone: The junction and the germline gene differ at one end; a read error may be behind it. The chain has TRBV7-7 and TRBJ2-5, with TRBD1 identical over 8 bases. The CDR3 sequence is 14 residues long. Germline V gene sequence: CDR1 SSHAT, CDR2 FNYEAQ (reference sequence). CDR3 coding DNA: TGTGCTAGCAGTACCCAGGGGGCCCCCGAGACCCAGTACTTC. Translation gives CASSTQGAPETQYF.

This rearrangement joins TRBV10-3 to TRBJ1-2; D is ambiguous. CDR1 ENHRY and CDR2 SYGVKD come from the germline V gene. The CDR3 has 14 residues. Trimming took 6 bases from V and 0 from J, leaving 11 bases between them. The DNA of the CDR3 is TGTGCCATCAGGGCACATGATACTAACTATGGCTACACCTTC. Translated, it gives CAIRAHDTNYGYTF.

The chain links TRBV7-8 to TRBJ1-1; TRBD1 might be the D (6 bases). The ends were cut back, 5 bases at V and 1 base at J, with 14 bases in the middle. The CDR3 runs 15 residues. CDR1 SGHVS and CDR2 FQNEAQ come from the germline V gene. The CDR3 coding sequence is TGTGCCAGCAGCCCCGGTGGGGGGCAGAACACTGAAGCTTTCTTT. Protein product: CASSPGGGQNTEAFF. The entire variable domain, with the rest obtained from reference TRBV7-8 and TRBJ1-1, is as follows: GAGVSQSPRYKVAKRGQDVALRCDPISGHVSLFWYQQALGQGPEFLTYFQNEAQLDKSGLPSDRFFAERPEGSVSTLKIQRTQQEDSAVYLCASSPGGGQNTEAFFGQGTRLTVV.

The V call is TRBV30, the J call TRBJ2-7; TRBD2 might be the D (7 bases). Germline V lookup: CDR1 GTSNPN, CDR2 SVGIG (reference sequence). The CDR3 sequence is 13 residues long. The CDR3 DNA is TGTGCTCGGGGGGCAGGGCACTCCTACGAGCAGTACTTC. Amino acid sequence: CARGAGHSYEQYF.

This chain connects TRBV11-2 to TRBJ2-7, with D possibly matching TRBD1 (5 bases). The CDR3 spans 12 residues. V was shortened by 3 bases and J by 3 bases, with 6 bases between the two germline ends. From germline, CDR1 is SGHAT and CDR2 FQNNGV. CDR3 sequence reads: CASSFQGYEQYF. CDR3 DNA: TGTGCCAGCAGCTTTCAGGGCTACGAGCAGTACTTC. Together with reference TRBV11-2 and TRBJ2-7, the CDR3 gives the full variable domain: EAGVAQSPRYKIIEKRQSVAFWCNPISGHATLYWYQQILGQGPKLLIQFQNNGVVDDSQLPKDRFSAERLKGVDSTLKIQPAKLEDSAVYLCASSFQGYEQYFGPGTRLTVT.

The rearrangement uses TRBV5-4 and TRBJ1-2, with D tentatively TRBD1 (5 bases). Trimming cost V 4 bases and J 8 bases, with 15 bases left between them. Germline V gene data show CDR1 as SGHNT and CDR2 as YYREEE (reference sequence). The CDR3 contains 13 residues. The CDR3 DNA is TGTGCCAGCAGCCCCGGGGCTGGAGTAGGCTACACCTTC. Residues: CASSPGAGVGYTF.

The genes are TRBV5-4 and TRBJ2-5, with 8 bases identical to TRBD2. The CDR3 runs 14 residues. The germline gives CDR1 SGHNT, CDR2 YYREEE (reference sequence). The V and J ends lost 5 bases and 4 bases, in that order; junction bases with no gene match: 7. The CDR3 protein is CASSYGGGIETQYF. In nucleotides, the CDR3 is TGTGCCAGCAGTTACGGGGGGGGGATAGAGACCCAGTACTTC.

The chain has TRBV5-5 and TRBJ2-7, with TRBD1 as a possible D gene (6 bases). The CDR3 contains 14 residues. The V gene lost 3 bases and the J gene lost 2 bases, with 12 bases spanning the gap. CDR1 is SGHKS and CDR2 is YYEKEE in the germline V gene (reference sequence). CDR3: CASSWPQGAYEQYF. The CDR3 DNA sequence: TGTGCCAGCAGCTGGCCACAGGGTGCCTACGAGCAGTACTTC.

DNA of the CDR3: TGCAGCGCCGGGGGAGGGACCGGAATAACCGGGGAGCTGTTTTTT. Its protein is CSAGGGTGITGELFF. The chain uses TRBV29-1 and TRBJ2-2; 7 bases agree with TRBD2. The germline V gene encodes CDR1 SQVTM and CDR2 ANQGSEA. Trimming removed 7 bases from V and 5 bases from J; junction bases left unmatched: 13. This CDR3 is 15 amino acids long.

The chain combines TRBV19 with TRBJ2-7; 8 nucleotides match TRBD1. Germline CDR1 LNHDA, CDR2 SQIVND (reference sequence). This CDR3 is built from 13 residues. The trim removed 8 bases at V and 4 bases at J, leaving 7 bases unmatched. CDR3 sequence (DNA): TGTGCCAGTGCAGGACAGGGAGGATACGAGCAGTACTTC. It yields the protein CASAGQGGYEQYF.

The chain uses TRBV9 and TRBJ2-3; tentatively, D is TRBD1 or TRBD2 (5 bases each). Germline values: CDR1 SGDLS, CDR2 YYNGEE. This CDR3 region has 14 residues. V dropped 2 bases and J dropped 5 bases, with 12 bases sitting between them. CDR3 loop: CASSVQVGVDTQYF. The CDR3 region has the DNA TGTGCCAGCAGCGTCCAGGTGGGGGTAGATACGCAGTATTTT.

This sequence joins TRBV5-5 and TRBJ2-4, with 8 positions matching TRBD2. Germline trimming cut 4 bases from V and 4 bases from J; bases unmatched to any gene: 4. This CDR3 spans 14 amino acids. CDR1 is SGHKS and CDR2 is YYEKEE in the germline V gene (reference sequence). CDR3 bases: TGTGCCAGCAGCCACACGGGGGGGAAAAACATTCAGTACTTC. Amino acids: CASSHTGGKNIQYF.

The gene calls are TRBV30 and TRBJ1-5, with D possibly matching TRBD1 (6 bases). The germline CDR1 and CDR2 sequences are GTSNPN and SVGIG (reference sequence). V was cut by 4 bases and J by 3 bases, with 19 bases left in between. CDR3 length: 16 amino acids. The CDR3 DNA follows: TGTGCCTGGAACCCTGGGGGGGCCGGGTCCAATCAGCCCCAGCATTTT. Encoded protein: CAWNPGGAGSNQPQHF.

This clone appeared once. The V gene is TRBV15, the J gene TRBJ1-4, with TRBD1 matching over 9 bases. V was clipped by 8 bases and J by 7 bases; unmatched bases: 8. Germline V CDR1 and CDR2: LNHNV, YYDKDF (reference sequence). The CDR3 is 14 residues long. For the CDR3, the DNA is TGTGCCACCGGGCGGACAGGGGTGGGTGAAAAACTGTTTTTT. Translation gives CATGRTGVGEKLFF.

The chain carries TRBV29-1 and TRBJ2-7; TRBD2 might be the D (7 bases). Germline CDR1 is SQVTM and CDR2 is ANQGSEA. V lost 3 bases, J lost 3 bases, and 9 bases lay in between. The CDR3 has 12 residues. CDR3 sequence reads: CSVEGGGYEQYF. The CDR3 DNA is TGCAGCGTTGAGGGAGGGGGCTACGAGCAGTACTTC.

CDR3 in amino acids: CASRDRPSSYEQYF. The CDR3 nucleotides are TGTGCCAGCAGAGACAGACCAAGCTCCTACGAGCAGTACTTC. This chain connects TRBV5-4 to TRBJ2-7; perhaps TRBD1 as D (5 bases). The CDR3 consists of 14 residues. V shed 5 bases and J shed 0 bases, with 12 bases lying between them. Germline V CDR1 and CDR2: SGHNT, YYREEE (reference sequence).

This chain uses TRBV10-3 with TRBJ1-5, with a tentative D call TRBD1 (6 bases). The CDR3 is 14 residues long. Trimming removed 8 bases at V and 1 base at J, with 12 bases between. The germline V gene has CDR1 ENHRY and CDR2 SYGVKD. CDR3 sequence reads: CAIGGDTSNQPQHF. The CDR3 nucleotides read TGTGCCATCGGGGGGGACACGAGCAATCAGCCCCAGCATTTT.

This clone was seen once. The chain recombines TRBV5-1 with TRBJ2-1, with 9 bases that match TRBD1. J was trimmed by 3 bases and V by 4 bases; bases with no gene match: 5. The CDR3 runs 15 residues. The germline gives CDR1 SGHRS, CDR2 YFSETQ. CDR3 DNA sequence: TGCGCCAGCAGCGGGGGACAGGGTGTCTACAATGAGCAGTTCTTC. Its translation is CASSGGQGVYNEQFF.

The gene calls are TRBV18 and TRBJ2-7; D unresolved. CDR3 size: 13 residues. Deletions cut 3 bases from V and 5 bases from J, with 11 bases between. The germline gives CDR1 KGHSH, CDR2 LQKENI. CDR3 residues: CASSPESPHEQYF. The CDR3 DNA reads as TGTGCCAGCTCACCGGAAAGCCCCCACGAGCAGTACTTC.

The chain combines TRBV6-5 with TRBJ1-2; D remains ambiguous. Germline V CDR1 and CDR2: MNHEY, SVGAGI. This CDR3 is built from 14 residues. The V end lost 2 bases, the J end lost 5 bases, and 12 bases lay between the germline ends. The CDR3 DNA sequence: TGTGCCAGCAGTTACGAAGGGAGTCATTATGGCTACACCTTC. It encodes CASSYEGSHYGYTF.

The rearrangement links TRBV19 to TRBJ2-1, with 11 positions matching TRBD2. Trimming at V came to 6 bases and at J to 5 bases, leaving 6 bases not matched to a gene. Germline CDR1 LNHDA, CDR2 SQIVND (reference sequence). This CDR3 has 15 amino acids. The CDR3 sequence is CASRIRGLADNEQFF. CDR3 DNA: TGTGCCAGTAGGATCAGGGGACTAGCGGACAATGAGCAGTTCTTC.

The chain carries TRBV18 and TRBJ2-7; 9 nucleotides match TRBD1. The CDR3 runs to 15 residues. The ends lost 5 bases at V and 2 bases at J; junction bases unmatched: 7. CDR1 KGHSH and CDR2 LQKENI come from the germline V gene. The CDR3 DNA follows: TGTGCCAGCTCAACGACCGGGACAGGGCCCTACGAGCAGTACTTC. It yields the protein CASSTTGTGPYEQYF.

The chain's CDR3 is CASSLGRDRLRDTQYF. The DNA of the CDR3 is TGCGCCAGCAGCTTGGGACGTGACCGTCTTCGAGATACGCAGTATTTT. The rearrangement links TRBV5-1 to TRBJ2-3; D remains ambiguous. V was clipped by 0 bases and J by 5 bases, with 16 bases between them. The CDR3 is made up of 16 amino acids. In germline, CDR1 is SGHRS, CDR2 YFSETQ.

V usage is TRBV5-4 and J usage is TRBJ1-2; D not resolved. The V gene's germline CDR1 is SGHNT and CDR2 YYREEE (reference sequence). V lost 5 bases and J lost 7, with 12 bases in between. The CDR3 sequence is 12 residues long. The CDR3 sequence: CASSLTGAGYTF. The CDR3 DNA is TGTGCCAGCAGTCTAACGGGAGCTGGCTACACCTTC.